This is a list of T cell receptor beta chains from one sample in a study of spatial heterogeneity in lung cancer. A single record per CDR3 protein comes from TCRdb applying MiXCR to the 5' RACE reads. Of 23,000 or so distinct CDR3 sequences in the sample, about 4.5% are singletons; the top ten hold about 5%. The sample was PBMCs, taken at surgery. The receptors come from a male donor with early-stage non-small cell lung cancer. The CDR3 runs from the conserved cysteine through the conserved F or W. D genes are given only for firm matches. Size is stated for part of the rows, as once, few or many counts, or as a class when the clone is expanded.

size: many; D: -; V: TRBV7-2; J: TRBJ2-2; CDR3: CASSLFPSRATNTGELFF; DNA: TGTGCCAGCAGCTTGTTTCCATCGAGAGCTACGAACACCGGGGAGCTGTTTTTT
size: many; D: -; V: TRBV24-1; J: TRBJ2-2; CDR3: CATSDSPGRPNTGELFF; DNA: TGTGCCACCAGTGATTCCCCGGGACGACCAAACACCGGGGAGCTGTTTTTT
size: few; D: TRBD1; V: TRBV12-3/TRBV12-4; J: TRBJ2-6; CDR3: CASTPGGSGANVLTF; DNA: TGTGCCAGCACGCCAGGGGGTTCTGGGGCCAACGTCCTGACTTTC
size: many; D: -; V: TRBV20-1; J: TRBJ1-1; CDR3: CSARQMNTEAFF; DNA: TGCAGTGCTAGGCAAATGAACACTGAAGCTTTCTTT
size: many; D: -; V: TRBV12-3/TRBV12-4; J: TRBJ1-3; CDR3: CASSGSSSGNTIYF; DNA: TGTGCCAGCAGCGGCTCCAGCTCTGGAAACACCATATATTTT
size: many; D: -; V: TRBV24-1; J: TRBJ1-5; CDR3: CATSDFLDNQPQHF; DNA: TGTGCCACCAGTGATTTCCTCGACAATCAGCCCCAGCATTTT
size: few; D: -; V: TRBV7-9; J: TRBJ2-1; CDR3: CASSHSGPLAAYNEQFF; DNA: TGTGCCAGCAGCCATTCAGGTCCCCTGGCCGCCTACAATGAGCAGTTCTTC
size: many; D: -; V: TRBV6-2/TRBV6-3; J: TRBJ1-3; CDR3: CASSPTGSASGNTIYF; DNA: TGTGCCAGCAGTCCGACAGGTTCCGCGTCTGGAAACACCATATATTTT
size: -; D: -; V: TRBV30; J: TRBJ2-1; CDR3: CAWSDLQGSDEQFF; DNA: TGTGCCTGGAGCGATCTGCAGGGTAGCGATGAGCAGTTCTTC
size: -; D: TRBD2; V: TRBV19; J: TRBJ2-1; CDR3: CARLGLAGHNEQFF; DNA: TGTGCCAGATTAGGACTAGCGGGGCACAATGAGCAGTTCTTC
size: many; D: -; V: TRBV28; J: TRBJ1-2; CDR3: CASSSGQIHYGYTF; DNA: TGTGCCAGCAGCTCCGGACAGATACACTATGGCTACACCTTC
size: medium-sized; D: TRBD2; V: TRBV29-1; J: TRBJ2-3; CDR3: CSVELAGVTDTQYF; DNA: TGCAGCGTTGAGCTAGCGGGGGTCACAGATACGCAGTATTTT
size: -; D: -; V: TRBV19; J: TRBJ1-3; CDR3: CASIPGPMEGNTIYF; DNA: TGTGCCAGTATTCCCGGCCCGATGGAAGGAAACACCATATATTTT
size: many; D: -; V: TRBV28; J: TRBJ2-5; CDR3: CASSGTQRGAETQYF; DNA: TGTGCCAGCAGTGGTACTCAACGGGGTGCGGAGACCCAGTACTTC
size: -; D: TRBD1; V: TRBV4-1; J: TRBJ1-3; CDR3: CASSLITGGPGNTIYF; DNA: TGCGCCAGCAGCCTCATTACAGGGGGCCCTGGAAACACCATATATTTT
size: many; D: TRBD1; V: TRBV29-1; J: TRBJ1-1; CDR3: CSTRTGDTEAFF; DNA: TGCAGCACCCGGACAGGGGACACTGAAGCTTTCTTT
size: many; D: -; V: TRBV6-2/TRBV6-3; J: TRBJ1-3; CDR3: CASSSGEGNTIYF; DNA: TGTGCCAGCAGTTCCGGGGAAGGAAACACCATATATTTT
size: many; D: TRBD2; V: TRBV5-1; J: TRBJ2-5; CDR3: CASSLGTSGSWETQYF; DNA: TGCGCCAGCAGCTTGGGGACTAGCGGGAGTTGGGAGACCCAGTACTTC
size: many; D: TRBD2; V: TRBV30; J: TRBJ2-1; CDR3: CAWRDAGLAGDEQFF; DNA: TGTGCCTGGAGAGATGCGGGACTAGCGGGAGATGAGCAGTTCTTC
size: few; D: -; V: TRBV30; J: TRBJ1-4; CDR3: CAWSGPGMAEKLFF; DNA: TGTGCCTGGAGTGGCCCTGGAATGGCAGAAAAACTGTTTTTT
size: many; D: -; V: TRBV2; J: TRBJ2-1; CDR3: CASREGGPYNEQFF; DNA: TGTGCCAGCAGGGAAGGGGGGCCCTACAATGAGCAGTTCTTC
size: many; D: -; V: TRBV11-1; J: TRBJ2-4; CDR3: CASSRYKNIQYF; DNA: TGTGCCAGCAGCAGATACAAAAACATTCAGTACTTC
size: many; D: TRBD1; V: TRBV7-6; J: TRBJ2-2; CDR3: CASSPGQLYTGELFF; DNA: TGTGCCAGCAGCCCGGGACAGCTTTACACCGGGGAGCTGTTTTTT
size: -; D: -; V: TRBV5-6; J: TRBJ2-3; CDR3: CASNWGGYTDTQYF; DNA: TGTGCCAGCAACTGGGGTGGATACACAGATACGCAGTATTTT
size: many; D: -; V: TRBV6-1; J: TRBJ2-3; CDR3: CASRLTTDTQYF; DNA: TGTGCCAGCAGACTCACCACAGATACGCAGTATTTT
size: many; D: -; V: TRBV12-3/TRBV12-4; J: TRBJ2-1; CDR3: CASSRYEGSYNEQFF; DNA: TGTGCCAGCAGTCGATACGAGGGCTCCTACAATGAGCAGTTCTTC
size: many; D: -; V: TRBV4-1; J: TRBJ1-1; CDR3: CASSQVVQRRETEAFF; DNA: TGCGCCAGCAGCCAAGTGGTCCAGAGGAGAGAGACTGAAGCTTTCTTT
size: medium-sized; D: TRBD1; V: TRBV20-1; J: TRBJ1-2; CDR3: CSARGTISGTGRNYGYTF; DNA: TGCAGTGCTAGAGGCACGATTTCTGGGACAGGGAGAAACTATGGCTACACCTTC
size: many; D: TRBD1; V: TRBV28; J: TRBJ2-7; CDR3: CASSGSRTGSYEQYF; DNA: TGTGCCAGCAGTGGGAGTCGGACAGGGTCCTACGAGCAGTACTTC
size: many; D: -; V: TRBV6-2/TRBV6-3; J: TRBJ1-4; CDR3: CASSYPRTDEYEKLFF; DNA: TGTGCCAGCAGTTACCCGAGGACAGACGAATATGAAAAACTGTTTTTT
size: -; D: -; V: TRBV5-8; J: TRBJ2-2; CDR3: CASSLGTVNTGELFF; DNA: TGTGCCAGCAGCTTGGGGACTGTAAACACCGGGGAGCTGTTTTTT
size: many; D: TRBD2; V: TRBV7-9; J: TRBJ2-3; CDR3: CASSAPGLAGEWTQYF; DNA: TGTGCCAGCAGCGCCCCCGGACTAGCGGGAGAGTGGACGCAGTATTTT
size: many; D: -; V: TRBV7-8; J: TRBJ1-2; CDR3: CASSLEFAYGYTF; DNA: TGTGCCAGCAGCTTAGAGTTTGCATATGGCTACACCTTC
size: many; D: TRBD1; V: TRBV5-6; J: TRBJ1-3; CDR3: CASSSGDRVGNTIYF; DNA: TGTGCCAGCAGCTCGGGGGACAGGGTTGGGAACACCATATATTTT
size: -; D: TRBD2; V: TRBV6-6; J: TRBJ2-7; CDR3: CASSYPPSGGFYEQYF; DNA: TGTGCCAGCAGTTACCCCCCTAGCGGGGGCTTCTACGAGCAGTACTTC
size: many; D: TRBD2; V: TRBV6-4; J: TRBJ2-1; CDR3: CASSDGTSGGSHEQFF; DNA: TGTGCCAGCAGTGACGGTACTAGCGGGGGGTCACATGAGCAGTTCTTC
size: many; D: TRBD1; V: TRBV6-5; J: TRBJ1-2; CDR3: CASSYGQGSNYGYTF; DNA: TGTGCCAGCAGTTACGGACAGGGATCTAACTATGGCTACACCTTC
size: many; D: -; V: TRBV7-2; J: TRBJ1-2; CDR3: CASSFSPQDGYTF; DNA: TGTGCCAGCAGCTTCAGTCCCCAAGATGGCTACACCTTC
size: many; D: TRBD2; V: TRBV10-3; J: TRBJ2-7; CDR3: CAISESTSGDEVQYF; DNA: TGTGCCATCAGTGAGTCGACTAGCGGGGATGAGGTGCAGTACTTC
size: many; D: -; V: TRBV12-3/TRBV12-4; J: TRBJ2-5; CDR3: CASSQLQGYQETQYF; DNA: TGTGCCAGCAGTCAGCTCCAGGGTTATCAAGAGACCCAGTACTTC
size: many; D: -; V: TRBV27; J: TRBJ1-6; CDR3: CASGWMSNSPLHF; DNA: TGTGCCAGCGGCTGGATGAGTAATTCACCCCTCCACTTT
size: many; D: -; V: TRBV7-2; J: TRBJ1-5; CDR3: CASSLEKNQPQHF; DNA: TGTGCCAGCAGCTTAGAAAAAAATCAGCCCCAGCATTTT
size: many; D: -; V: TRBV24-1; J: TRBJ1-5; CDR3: CATSVPGGNQPQHF; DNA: -
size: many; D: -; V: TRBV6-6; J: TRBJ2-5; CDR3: CATLDAGRREETQYF; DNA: TGTGCCACCCTTGACGCGGGCCGTCGGGAAGAGACCCAGTACTTC
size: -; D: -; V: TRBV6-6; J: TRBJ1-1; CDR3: CASRDEAYPRGTEAFF; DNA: TGTGCCAGCAGGGACGAAGCATACCCGAGGGGAACTGAAGCTTTCTTT
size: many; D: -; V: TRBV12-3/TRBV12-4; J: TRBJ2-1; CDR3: CASSFLSSANNEQFF; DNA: TGTGCCAGCAGTTTCCTTTCGTCGGCAAACAATGAGCAGTTCTTC
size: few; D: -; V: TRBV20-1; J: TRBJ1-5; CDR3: CSARDSLRGHQPQHF; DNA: TGCAGTGCTAGAGATTCCCTGCGGGGGCATCAGCCCCAGCATTTT
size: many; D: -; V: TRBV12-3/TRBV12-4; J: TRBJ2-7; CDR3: CASSRGRQQYF; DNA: TGTGCCAGCAGTCGGGGTCGGCAGCAGTACTTC
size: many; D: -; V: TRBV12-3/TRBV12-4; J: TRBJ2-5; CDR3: CASSLAGFSETQYF; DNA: TGTGCCAGCAGTTTAGCTGGCTTCAGCGAGACCCAGTACTTC
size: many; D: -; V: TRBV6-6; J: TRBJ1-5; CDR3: CASSPRGPQASNQPQHF; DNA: TGTGCCAGCAGTCCCCGAGGCCCCCAGGCCAGCAATCAGCCCCAGCATTTT
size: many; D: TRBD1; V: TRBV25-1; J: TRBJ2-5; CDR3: CASSEYGTGTETQYF; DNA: TGTGCCAGCAGTGAATACGGGACAGGGACAGAGACCCAGTACTTC
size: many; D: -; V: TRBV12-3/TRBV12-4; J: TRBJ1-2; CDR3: CASSFDWANYGYTF; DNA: TGTGCCAGCAGTTTCGACTGGGCTAACTATGGCTACACCTTC
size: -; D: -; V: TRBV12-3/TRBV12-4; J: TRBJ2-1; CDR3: CASSVVRKGDNEQFF; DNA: TGTGCCAGCAGTGTAGTGAGAAAAGGGGACAATGAGCAGTTCTTC
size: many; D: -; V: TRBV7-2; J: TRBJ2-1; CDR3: CASSPFRASVNNEQFF; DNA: TGTGCCAGCAGCCCCTTTAGGGCTAGCGTAAACAATGAGCAGTTCTTC